This TCR beta chain was documented in a study of T-cell reconstitution after alpha-beta-depleted transplantation in children. The CDR3 sequence is 15 residues long. J was trimmed by 5 bases and V by 2 bases; bases with no gene match: 4. Germline lookup yields CDR1 DFQATT and CDR2 SNEGSKA (reference sequence). Ten or more counts support this clonotype. Unique molecular identifiers were used in preparing the TCRbeta library. TCRdb reprocessed the PCR reads via MiXCR and lists one record per CDR3 protein. The sample includes about 200,000 distinct CDR3 sequences, about 6% of them seen just once. This TCR was recovered from a girl under three years old with combined immunodeficiency, due to receive a stem cell transplant. This chain links TRBV20-1 with TRBJ2-3; 13 bases agree with TRBD2. The material sequenced was PBMCs, taken before TCRalphabeta/CD19-depleted stem cell transplant. The DNA of the CDR3 is TGCAGTGCTAGACTCGGACTAGCGGGAGTAGATACGCAGTATTTT. This sequence encodes CSARLGLAGVDTQYF.